One and the same sample provided the 5 T cell receptor beta chains below, sequenced in a study of cytomegalovirus exposure and HLA in healthy donors. It was with 60 Vbeta and 13 Jbeta primers that the PCR ran. Produced via immunoSEQ multiplex PCR; TCRdb's table is partial and in-frame only. The sample carries 120,000 to 150,000 clones, 55% to 80% recorded once. The sequenced sample was PBMCs. The receptors shown here come from a human donor in good health.

This clone showed up just once. Here the CDR3 reads CASSYSTGYNQPQHF. CDR3 nucleotide sequence: TGTGCCAGCAGTTACTCGACAGGTTACAATCAGCCCCAGCATTTT. The V and J genes are TRBV6-6 and TRBJ1-5, with D perhaps matching TRBD1 (6 bases). The ends were cut back, 0 bases at V and 3 bases at J, with 9 bases in the middle. The CDR3 is 15 amino acids. CDR1 MNHNY and CDR2 SVGAGI come from the germline V gene (reference sequence).

The chain carries TRBV6-5 and TRBJ2-7; TRBD1 agrees at 9 bases. The CDR3 has 15 amino acids. Trimming removed 8 bases from V and 6 bases from J; junction bases left unmatched: 14. Germline V CDR1 and CDR2: MNHEY, SVGAGI. Here the CDR3 reads CASCTGGAKSTEQYF. In DNA form, the CDR3 reads TGTGCCAGCTGTACAGGGGGCGCGAAATCTACCGAGCAGTACTTC.

This chain joins TRBV5-4 and TRBJ2-1, with D possibly TRBD2 on 6 matching bases. CDR3 length: 15 amino acids. Germline CDR1 SGHNT, CDR2 YYREEE (reference sequence). Trimming took off 5 bases at V and 3 bases at J, with 15 bases between the two ends. The CDR3 nucleotides are TGTGCCAGCAGACTGGAAAGCGGGCGCTACAATGAGCAGTTCTTC. The encoded protein is CASRLESGRYNEQFF.

The chain links TRBV6-1 to TRBJ2-3; 10 bases fit TRBD1. V dropped 5 bases and J dropped 3; count of bases not matched to a gene: 5. This CDR3 comprises 15 residues. Germline CDR1 and CDR2: MNHNS and SASEGT. The DNA of the CDR3 is TGTGCCAGCAGTACCCCGGGACAGGGGACAGATACGCAGTATTTT. Protein: CASSTPGQGTDTQYF.

V and J are TRBV19 and TRBJ1-1, with TRBD1 matching 8 bases. CDR1 is LNHDA, CDR2 SQIVND, per germline (reference sequence). Losses at the gene ends were 6 bases for V and 5 bases for J; bases not matched to a gene: 5. This CDR3 is built from 13 residues. For the CDR3, the DNA is TGTGCCAGTAGACAGGGGGTAGGGACTGAAGCTTTCTTT. Protein: CASRQGVGTEAFF.